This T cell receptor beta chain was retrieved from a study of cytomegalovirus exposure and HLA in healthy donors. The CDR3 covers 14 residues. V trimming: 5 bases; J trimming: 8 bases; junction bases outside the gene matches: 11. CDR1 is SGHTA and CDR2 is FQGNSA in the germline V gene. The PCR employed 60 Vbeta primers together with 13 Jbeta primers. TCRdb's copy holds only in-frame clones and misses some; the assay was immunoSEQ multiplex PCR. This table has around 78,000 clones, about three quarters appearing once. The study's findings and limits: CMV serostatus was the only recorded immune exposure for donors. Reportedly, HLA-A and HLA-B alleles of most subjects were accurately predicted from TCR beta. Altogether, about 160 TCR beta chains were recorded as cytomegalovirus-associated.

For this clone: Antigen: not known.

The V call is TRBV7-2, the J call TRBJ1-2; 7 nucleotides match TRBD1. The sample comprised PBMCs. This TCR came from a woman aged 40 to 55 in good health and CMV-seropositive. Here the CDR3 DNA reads TGTGCCAGCAGCCCCACGCAGACAGGGAACGGCTACACCTTC. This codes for CASSPTQTGNGYTF.